What follows describes a single TCR beta chain. Germline V CDR1 and CDR2: MDHEN, SYDVKM. This CDR3 contains 15 residues. Trimming pared 6 bases from V and 4 bases from J, leaving 16 bases between. The data belong to a study of blood T cell repertoires in COVID-19. Some clones are missing from TCRdb's copy, which holds only in-frame ones; the method was immunoSEQ multiplex PCR. The sample consists of 150,000 or so clones, around nine tenths of them appearing once. The receptor's source is a woman aged 65 to 85 with COVID-19, enrolled during active disease. The sample was peripheral blood. This chain uses TRBV28 with TRBJ1-5; D is uncertain. This chain's CDR3 is CASSPRHLLNQPQHF. The CDR3 DNA reads TGTGCCAGCAGCCCGCGACATCTGCTTAATCAGCCCCAGCATTTT.